The text below deals with one T cell receptor (beta chain). The data were taken from a study of blood T cell repertoires in COVID-19. J was trimmed by 5 bases and V by 1 base; bases with no gene match: 8. The CDR3 extends over 16 amino acids. Looked up from germline, CDR1 is LNHNV and CDR2 is YYDKDF (reference sequence). The data were produced by immunoSEQ multiplex PCR, yet TCRdb's version contains in-frame clones alone and is incomplete. The top ten clones hold approximately 4.5% of a sample with hundreds of thousands of clones, 80% to 90% of them seen once. Cohorts were assigned according to the clinical history that participants reported.

This TCR derives from a man aged 30 to 45 with acute COVID-19. Input material: PBMCs or T cells enriched from blood (not recorded which). The V call is TRBV15, the J call TRBJ1-5; 7 nucleotides agree with TRBD1. CDR3 residues: CATSRARGASYQPQHF. The CDR3 coding sequence is TGTGCCACCAGCAGAGCCAGGGGGGCGTCTTATCAGCCCCAGCATTTT.